Below are 2 T cell receptor beta chains sequenced from a single sample in a study of regulatory T cells in long-lasting Graves disease. The time point: newly diagnosed GD, antithyroid drugs for less than 3 months. The TCR library was made from RNA that had been extracted from PBMCs in TRIzol. CDR3 regions were amplified by Arm-PCR using iRepertoire HTBI primers to build TCR beta libraries. MiXCR was run by TCRdb on the multiplex PCR reads, yielding one entry per CDR3 protein. The sample records about 520,000 distinct CDR3 sequences, 12% being singletons. The data were also submitted as part of a second study, on T cells in Graves' hyperthyroidism and ophthalmopathy.

The sequencing used peripheral blood mononuclear cells (PBMCs), collected at new diagnosis, from a patient treated with antithyroid drugs. These receptors all come from a woman in her twenties or thirties with Graves disease.

There are many counts of this clonotype. The chain combines TRBV11-2 with TRBJ1-1; maybe TRBD1 (6 bases). The CDR3 loop spans 13 amino acids. Per the germline V gene, CDR1 is SGHAT and CDR2 is FQNNGV. V was clipped by 3 bases and J by 3 bases, with 8 bases between them. The CDR3 nucleotides are TGTGCCAGCAGCTTCGGGGGGCACACTGAAGCTTTCTTT. Its protein product is CASSFGGHTEAFF.

Only a few counts were recorded for this clonotype. The chain recombines TRBV20-1 with TRBJ1-2; the match to TRBD1 covers 8 bases. V was pared by 2 bases and J by 8 bases, with 4 bases of the junction left unmatched. The length of the CDR3 is 12 residues. Germline V gene lookup returns CDR1 DFQATT and CDR2 SNEGSKA (reference sequence). CDR3 nucleotides: TGCAGTGCTAGAAACAGGGGGGGAGGCTACACCTTC. It yields the protein CSARNRGGGYTF.